The next 3 T cell receptor beta chains were all read from a single sample in a study of control samples from healthy donors and cancer patients. Method: immunoSEQ multiplex PCR; TCRdb's copy keeps in-frame clones and lacks some. The table lists 100,000 to 150,000 clones, approximately 94% of them singletons. The sequencing input was PBMCs. All receptors derive from a man aged 50-60 years with head and neck cancer.

V and J are TRBV5-1 and TRBJ2-5, with TRBD1 as a possible D gene (6 bases). Germline assignment: CDR1 SGHRS and CDR2 YFSETQ. Trimming pared 0 bases from V and 1 base from J, leaving 10 bases between. The CDR3 consists of 15 residues. The CDR3 bases are TGCGCCAGCAGCTTGGGGGGGCCGTTCCAAGAGACCCAGTACTTC. It specifies CASSLGGPFQETQYF.

This sequence joins TRBV27 and TRBJ2-1, with 8 bases that match TRBD2. The CDR3 length is 19 residues. Germline values: CDR1 MNHEY, CDR2 SMNVEV (reference sequence). The ends lost 0 bases at V and 1 base at J; junction bases unmatched: 11. In DNA, the CDR3 is TGTGCCAGCAGTTTATCGTGGGCCCAGCGGGGGATATCCTACAATGAGCAGTTCTTC. It is translated as CASSLSWAQRGISYNEQFF.

Regarding this clone: Distinct nucleotide sequences in the sample also encode this CDR3. The V gene is TRBV7-9, the J gene TRBJ2-7; D may be TRBD2 (6 bases). Germline V gene lookup returns CDR1 SEHNR and CDR2 FQNEAQ (reference sequence). This CDR3 is built from 11 residues. V was pared by 11 bases and J by 5 bases, with 13 bases between. The CDR3 spells CAVGGGHEQYF. The CDR3, as DNA: TGTGCCGTGGGAGGCGGCCACGAGCAGTACTTC.